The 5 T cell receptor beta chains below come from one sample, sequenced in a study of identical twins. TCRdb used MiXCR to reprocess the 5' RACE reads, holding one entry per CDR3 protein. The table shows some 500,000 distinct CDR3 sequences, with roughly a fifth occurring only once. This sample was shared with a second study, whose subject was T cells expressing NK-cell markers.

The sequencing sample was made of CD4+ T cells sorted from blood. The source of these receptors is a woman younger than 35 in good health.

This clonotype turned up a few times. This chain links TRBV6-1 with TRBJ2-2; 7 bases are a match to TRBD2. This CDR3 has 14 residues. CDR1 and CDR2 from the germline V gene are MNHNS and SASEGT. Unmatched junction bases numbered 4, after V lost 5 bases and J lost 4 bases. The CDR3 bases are TGTGCCAGCAGTCTGACTAGCCCCACCGGGGAGCTGTTTTTT. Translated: CASSLTSPTGELFF.

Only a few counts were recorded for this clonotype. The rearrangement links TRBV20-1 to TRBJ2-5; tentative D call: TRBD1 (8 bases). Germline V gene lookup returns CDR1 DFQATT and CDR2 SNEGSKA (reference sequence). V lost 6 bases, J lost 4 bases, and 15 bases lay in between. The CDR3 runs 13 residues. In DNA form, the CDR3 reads TGCAGTGCCACGGACAGGGAGGGAGAGACCCAGTACTTC. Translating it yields CSATDREGETQYF.

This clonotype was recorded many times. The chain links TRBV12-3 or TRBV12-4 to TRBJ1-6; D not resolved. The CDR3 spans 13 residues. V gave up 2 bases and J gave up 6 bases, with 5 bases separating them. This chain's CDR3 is CASSLWANSPLHF. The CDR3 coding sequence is TGTGCCAGCAGTTTATGGGCTAATTCACCCCTCCACTTT.

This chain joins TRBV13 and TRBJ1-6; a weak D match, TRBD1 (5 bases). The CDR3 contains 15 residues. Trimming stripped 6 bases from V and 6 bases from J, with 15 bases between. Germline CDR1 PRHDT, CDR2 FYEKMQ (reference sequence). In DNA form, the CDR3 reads TGTGCCAGCAGGGGTGGGGTCGGGGCTAATTCACCCCTCCACTTT. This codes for CASRGGVGANSPLHF.

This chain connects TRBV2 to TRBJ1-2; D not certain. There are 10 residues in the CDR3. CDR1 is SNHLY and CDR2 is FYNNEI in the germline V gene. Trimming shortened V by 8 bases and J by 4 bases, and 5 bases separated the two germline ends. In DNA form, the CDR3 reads TGTGCCAGCTTGGTCTATGGCTACACCTTC. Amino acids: CASLVYGYTF.